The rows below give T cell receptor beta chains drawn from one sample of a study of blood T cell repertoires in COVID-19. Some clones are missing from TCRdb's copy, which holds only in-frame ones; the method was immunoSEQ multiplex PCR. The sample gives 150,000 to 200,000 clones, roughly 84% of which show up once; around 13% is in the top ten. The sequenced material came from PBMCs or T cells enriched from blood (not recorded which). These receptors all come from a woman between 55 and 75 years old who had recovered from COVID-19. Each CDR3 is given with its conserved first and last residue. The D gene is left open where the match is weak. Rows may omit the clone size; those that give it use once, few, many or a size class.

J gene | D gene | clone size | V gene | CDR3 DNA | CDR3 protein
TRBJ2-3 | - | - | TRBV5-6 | TGTGCCAGCAGCTTCGGTACCAGTCGGGGCACAGATACGCAGTATTTT | CASSFGTSRGTDTQYF
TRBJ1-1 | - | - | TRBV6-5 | TGTGCCAGCAGTCTGACAGAGAACACTGAAGCTTTCTTT | CASSLTENTEAFF
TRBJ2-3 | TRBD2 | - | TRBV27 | TGTGCCAGCGAAAGGGCTGCTAGCGGGGGGTTGATGCGTCCAGATACGCAGTATTTT | CASERAASGGLMRPDTQYF
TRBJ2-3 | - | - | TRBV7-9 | TGTGCCAGCAGTAGCGGAAAACTCACAGATACGCAGTATTTT | CASSSGKLTDTQYF
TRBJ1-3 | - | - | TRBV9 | TGTGCCAGCGGGCGGGAAATTGTCGGAAACACCATATATTTT | CASGREIVGNTIYF
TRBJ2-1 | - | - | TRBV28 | TGTGCCAGCAGTCCAAAGCACCCGCTACAGGGAAGGCCCTACAATGAGCAGTTCTTC | CASSPKHPLQGRPYNEQFF
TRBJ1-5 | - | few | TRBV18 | TGTGCCAGCTCACCAGGGGGGTCGGATCAGCCCCAGCATTTT | CASSPGGSDQPQHF
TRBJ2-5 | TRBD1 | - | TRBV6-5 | TGTGCCAGCAGTAGAACCAGGGACAGCCAAGAGACCCAGTACTTC | CASSRTRDSQETQYF
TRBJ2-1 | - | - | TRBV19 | TGTGCCAGTAGTCTAAGATCGACTGCCAATGAGCAGTTCTTC | CASSLRSTANEQFF
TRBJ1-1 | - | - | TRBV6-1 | TGTGCCAGCAGTGAAGTCTTTCGGCGGCTCCTGATGAACACTGAAGCTTTCTTT | CASSEVFRRLLMNTEAFF
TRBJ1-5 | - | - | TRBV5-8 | TGTGCCAGCAGCTTGGCAGGATCGCCCCAGCATTTT | CASSLAGSPQHF
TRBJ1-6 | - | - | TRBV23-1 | TGCGCCAGCAGTCAATCAACTGTCGCAGGGCCCTATAATTCACCCCTCCACTTT | CASSQSTVAGPYNSPLHF
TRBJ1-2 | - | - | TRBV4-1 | TGCGCCAGCAGTGGGTTCGGGGGCTATGGCTACACCTTC | CASSGFGGYGYTF
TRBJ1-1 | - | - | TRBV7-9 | TGTGCCAGCAGCCCGAGATTAGATCCAGGTAGGGCTTTCTTT | CASSPRLDPGRAFF
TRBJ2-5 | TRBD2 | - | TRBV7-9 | TGTGCCAGCAGCGTGATGGGACTAGGGGGAGAGACCCAGTACTTC | CASSVMGLGGETQYF
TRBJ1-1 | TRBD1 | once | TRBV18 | TGTGCCAGCTCACCTTACACAGGGGGGAACACTGAAGCTTTCTTT | CASSPYTGGNTEAFF
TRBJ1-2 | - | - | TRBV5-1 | TGCGCCAGCAGCTTGGGTTACAGGACTAACTATGGCTACACCTTC | CASSLGYRTNYGYTF
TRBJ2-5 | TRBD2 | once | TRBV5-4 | TGTGCCAGCAGCCCCAGCGGGGGGGCCCGGGAGACCCAGTACTTC | CASSPSGGARETQYF
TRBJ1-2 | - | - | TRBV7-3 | TGTGCCAGCACCCTAAGGAGGCTCTATGGCTACACCTTC | CASTLRRLYGYTF
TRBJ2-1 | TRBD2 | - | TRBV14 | TGTGCCAGCAGCCAAGGGACTAGTGCCTACAATGAGCAGTTCTTC | CASSQGTSAYNEQFF
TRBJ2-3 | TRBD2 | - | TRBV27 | TGTGCCAGCAGTTTAACTAGCGGGATCTATGTTACGCAGTATTTT | CASSLTSGIYVTQYF
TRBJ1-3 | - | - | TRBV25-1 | TGTGCCAGCAGTGAAGGCCTCGGGAACACCATATATTTT | CASSEGLGNTIYF
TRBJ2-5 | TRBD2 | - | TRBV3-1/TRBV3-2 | TGTGCCAGCAGCCAAGCCCTAGCGGGGATAGAGACCCAGTACTTC | CASSQALAGIETQYF
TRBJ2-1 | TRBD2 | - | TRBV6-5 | TGTGCCAGCAGTTCGGCTAGCGGGAGATATGAGCAGTTCTTC | CASSSASGRYEQFF
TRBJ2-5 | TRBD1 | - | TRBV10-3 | TGTGCCACCAAGGCCGCGACAGGGGGCGCGGTTGAAGAGACCCAGTACTTC | CATKAATGGAVEETQYF
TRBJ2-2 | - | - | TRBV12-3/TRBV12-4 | TGTGCCAGCAGTTTCACCGGGACTGGGGAGCTGTTTTTT | CASSFTGTGELFF